This T cell receptor (beta chain) was found in a study of cytomegalovirus exposure and HLA in healthy donors (dated by TCRdb to 2015 to 2018). At the level of the whole study: According to an earlier analysis of around 600 of the donors, about 179 million T cells yielded over 90 million unique TCR beta sequences and roughly 280 Gb of sequence data. To predict cytomegalovirus infection status, the study brought together high-throughput TCR immunosequencing, statistical association of individual TCRs with disease status, and machine learning. An early release covering 550 to 700 HLA-typed donors comprised approximately 300 gigabases of sequencing data and 85 million or so unique TCR sequences. In addition to the first cohort of several hundred subjects, a separate validation cohort of approximately 130 different subjects was used. Using immunosequencing, the study profiled T cell repertoires from 666 subjects and related those repertoires to cytomegalovirus serostatus. In the later analysis, no new phenotypic data were used to find candidate immune exposures; instead, reliance was placed on TCR beta sequences and their occurrence across donors. Genome-wide SNP genotypes for about 65% of the 666 donors were used in a later genetic analysis, which treated that subset as a discovery cohort. Every discovery cohort repertoire had been produced on one sequencing platform. The genetic ancestry cluster associated with self-reported Caucasian donors included around four fifths of the approximately 400 genotyped donors. HLA typing covered class I and class II loci at four-digit resolution. In a later analysis, previously published TCR beta repertoires from 666 donors were re-analyzed and high-resolution HLA genotyping was added so that TCR occurrence patterns could be studied. About five DR-DQ haplotypes were treated as single units for association and clustering because of strong linkage in the cohort. The study aimed to test whether cataloging public T cell receptors could reveal signatures of past pathogen exposure. An earlier analysis of around 540 of the donors applied high-throughput TCR beta sequencing to assess whether each TCR beta V gene segment acted as functional or pseudogenic. The number of typed donors differed by locus: roughly 629-640 for A, B, C, DRB1 and DQB1; approximately 540 for DQA1; approximately 600 for DPA1; and roughly 450 for DPB1. Donor age, sex, ethnicity and CMV serostatus were compiled together with the repertoire data. Among over 350 genotyped donors of the cohort, an average of approximately 240,000 unique TCR beta nucleotide sequences were sequenced per donor, roughly 18% of them non-productive.

The library relied on the immunoSEQ multiplex PCR assay. For the multiplex PCR, a mixture combining 60 forward primers for TCR Vbeta segments and 13 reverse primers for TCR Jbeta segments was used. The CDR3 region of rearranged TCR beta genes was amplified from genomic DNA by a multiplex PCR assay. Amplified TCR beta libraries were sequenced as 87-base-pair reads on the Illumina HiSeq System. Regarding the original processing steps: A later analysis tallied tens of millions of unique TCR beta chains across the approximately 670 repertoires, and around 9.9 million of those chains were shared by two or more donors. Raw reads were error-corrected and collapsed into unique sequences by a nearest-neighbor algorithm in which closely related sequences were merged to remove PCR and sequencing errors. V, D and J gene segments were assigned by aligning CDR3 sequences to IMGT reference sequences. For a sequence to be retained, a match of at least six nucleotides to both a V gene segment and a J gene segment was required. Rearrangements were classified as productive when the CDR3 lacked stop codons and remained in frame with V and J, and all other rearrangements were classified as non-productive. CDR3 was defined by IMGT convention, running from the second conserved V-encoded cysteine to the conserved J-encoded phenylalanine. The earlier analysis of about 640 of the donors excluded any sequence lacking an unambiguous match to a single V gene segment. An earlier analysis of several hundred of the donors classified V segments as functional when productive rearrangements were above 56.7% and as segregating when the standard deviation between donors was above 5%. To diagnose cytomegalovirus status from the catalog of TCR beta chain sequences, a statistical classification framework was built. V and J gene assignment, in a later analysis, came from comparing TCR nucleotide sequences with IMGT/GENE-DB human TR gene sequences. A later analysis assigned CDR3 sequences and most-parsimonious VDJ recombination scenarios with the TCRdist pipeline. A later analysis defined each TCR beta chain by its CDR3 amino acid sequence plus V-gene family, and excluded reads lacking a unique V-gene family. As a way to deal with suspected cross-contamination and a sequencing artifact, a later analysis dropped hundreds of nucleotide sequences that were highly shared and had low generation probability. For each public chain, a later analysis derived a clonal expansion index from normalized ranks of inferred template counts within each repertoire. In a later analysis, generation probabilities were computed with a VDJ recombination model fitted to out-of-frame rearrangements, and the resulting probabilities were checked against IGoR. A later analysis scored TCR-TCR, TCR-HLA and TCR-CMV co-occurrence with hypergeometric tests, applying a repertoire-size bias correction to TCR pairs. To estimate false discovery rates, a later analysis permuted the HLA or CMV assignments 20 times. In a later analysis, co-occurring TCRs were grouped using DBSCAN, with TCRdist sequence similarity added in when clustering inside HLA-allele-positive subsets. For co-occurrence clustering, repertoires with fewer than 30,000 or more than 120,000 public chains were excluded, along with 4 to 6 repertoires with anomalous nucleotide sharing. Sourced from immuneACCESS, this table was stored by TCRdb with only in-frame sequences that have V and J called. A share of the clones is absent; for the studies checked, an unresolved V gene accounts for under half, and the remainder has no known explanation. V, J and clone size were drawn from that table, and D and trimming were deduced from the DNA. Present in this sample are about 95,000 clones, approximately 72% of which were seen just once. The ten largest make up 4.1% of the sample.

The cohort comprised some 700 healthy bone marrow donors. At the time of sampling, every cohort member was nominally healthy, though immune exposures that went unrecorded were likely present. The donor tested CMV seropositive, placing the donor among the roughly 300 seropositive members of the cohort. Each donor provided a peripheral blood sample, and peripheral blood mononuclear cells were used for TCR beta sequencing. Genomic DNA extraction from the blood cell samples was performed with the Qiagen DNeasy Blood Extraction Kit. From a lookup of the germline V gene, CDR1 and CDR2 are SGHDT and YYEEEE. V drops 1 base and J drops 4 bases, leaving 12 bases in between. The CDR3, cysteine through phenylalanine, is 14 amino acids long. Just the 42-base CDR3 DNA is kept, in frame starting at base 1. As regards this clone: Its antigen target is currently unknown. Nothing much larger sits one base from this clone, and base qualities are not available.

Study-wide conclusions, independent of this receptor: Compared with equally common non-associated chains, HLA-associated TCR beta chains in a later analysis were more clonally expanded and had lower generation probabilities. Most CMV-associated TCR beta chains appeared to be HLA-restricted in a later analysis, and the HLA associations seemed to be driven largely by CMV exposure. In an earlier analysis of around 500 of the donors, most TCR beta V segments appeared in productive rearrangements about 90% or about 30% of the time, broadly matching IMGT annotations. For the cohort, immune exposure information was limited to CMV serostatus. A further reported finding was that TCR beta sequences accurately predicted the HLA-A and HLA-B alleles for most subjects in the first cohort. Cytomegalovirus status was reported to be diagnosed by the classifier with high specificity and sensitivity in both the original and validation cohorts. According to a later analysis, parvovirus B19, influenza, CMV and Epstein-Barr virus appeared linked to several top co-occurrence clusters. Assigning TCR associations to individual alleles was difficult when HLA alleles, especially DR and DQ, strongly co-occurred. Approximately 18 rarely observed V segments, including chromosome 9 orphons, were excluded from the earlier analysis of a few hundred of the donors because counts were too low. Because HLA typing was unavailable for some donors at each locus, only the typed subset was used in association tests. Specific HLA alleles were associated with more than 15,000 TCR beta sequences at a false discovery rate of 0.05 in a later analysis. Compared with the approximately 710-donor mean, donors in an Asian-associated ancestry cluster had fewer N-insertions in productive TCRs, according to a later genetic analysis. The 87-base-pair reads could not distinguish some IMGT-functional V segments, including TRBV6-2 and TRBV6-3, so those segments were excluded. In vitro tests confirmed that a few of the cytomegalovirus-associated TCR beta chains recognize cytomegalovirus antigens. An association between a missense DCLRE1C variant and V-gene and J-gene trimming of TCR beta chains was found in a later genetic analysis and replicated in an independent cohort. The study listed 150 to 200 TCR beta chains as associated with cytomegalovirus. In a later analysis, TCR association rates were found to vary across HLA loci, with the most associated TCRs seen for DRB1 alleles and the fewest for HLA-C alleles. While some public TCRs were present in many individuals, most TCR sequences turned up only very rarely across donors. It was suggested by the authors that the approach could potentially be generalized to other disease states and immunological phenotypes. The sequencing pipeline was judged likely to have produced a cluster of highly shared sequence variants as a technical artifact. Linkage disequilibrium might explain the correlated functional status among segregating V segments, but an unknown experimental factor could not be ruled out. The presence/absence analyses assumed that sequencing depth was roughly uniform across donors, and that assumption may not be true. Only TCR beta chains were sequenced in this cohort, and the absence of alpha or paired-chain data limited detectable features.

Sequenced sample: PBMCs. The clonotype comes from a middle-aged woman in good health and CMV-seropositive. This chain joins TRBV5-6 to TRBJ2-7, and perhaps TRBD1 as D gene, on 5 matching bases. The CDR3 is CASSLNRGLYEQYF. In nucleotides, the sequence is TGTGCCAGCAGCTTGAATAGGGGATTGTACGAGCAGTACTTC.